This T cell receptor beta chain derives from a study of shared clonotypes between healthy human individuals. Sequenced by immunoSEQ multiplex PCR; TCRdb stores in-frame clones only, minus some. This sample has nearly 1,000,000 clones, with roughly 72% found just once. Healthy HIV-negative adults with no recent acute infections or vaccinations were recruited as donors. Sequencing was carried out using memory CD4+ T cells sorted from blood. Described subset: CD45RA-negative fraction. The clonotype comes from a man younger than 35 in good health.

The CDR3 DNA reads TGCGCCAGCAGCTTGGGGGGACTAGCGGGAGCCACAGATACGCAGTATTTT. Its translation is CASSLGGLAGATDTQYF. The rearrangement joins TRBV5-1 to TRBJ2-3, with 14 bases that match TRBD2. The CDR3 loop spans 17 amino acids. Losses at the gene ends were 0 bases for V and 2 bases for J; bases not matched to a gene: 2. Germline V gene sequence: CDR1 SGHRS, CDR2 YFSETQ.